This T cell receptor beta chain was obtained from a study of T cells in Graves' hyperthyroidism and ophthalmopathy. V dropped 6 bases and J dropped 6 bases, with 15 bases sitting between them. Germline loops: CDR1 SGHAT, CDR2 FQDESV (reference sequence). The CDR3 loop spans 13 amino acids. Amplified TCR beta CDR3 regions derived from RNA transcripts. The TCR CDR3 first-round RT-PCR relied on the HTBI primer set. TCRdb called the multiplex PCR reads again in MiXCR, with one record for every CDR3 protein. The sample holds approximately 420,000 distinct CDR3 sequences, roughly an eighth seen once. Stable disease denoted Graves' hyperthyroidism without ophthalmopathy progression within 18 months. Disease duration under 2 months; hyperthyroidism patients were aged 18 to 65. Researchers barred patients who had uncontrolled infection, other autoimmune disease, pregnancy or lactation. This clonotype was counted ten times or more. Antigen unknown.

Overall study findings and caveats: Ophthalmopathy and stable hyperthyroidism were separated by a 13 V-J model.

Sequences were obtained from blood. This chain links TRBV11-1 with TRBJ2-7; a possible D gene is TRBD1 (6 bases). This TCR derives from a woman between 18 and 29 years old with Graves' hyperthyroidism. The CDR3 protein is CASREQGFFEQYF. CDR3 coding DNA: TGTGCCAGCAGGGAACAGGGTTTTTTCGAGCAGTACTTC.